The rows below give T cell receptor beta chains drawn from one sample of a study of T cells in localized non-small cell lung cancer. Using immunoSEQ multiplex PCR, the repertoire was profiled, and TCRdb retains in-frame clones only, with some absent. The data contain about 18,000 clones, about four fifths of them singletons. The sample was peripheral blood, taken before any cancer treatment. These receptors were taken from a female donor older than 55 with stage I lung adenocarcinoma. The CDR3 runs from the conserved cysteine through the conserved F or W. D genes are given only for firm matches. Clone sizes are given selectively: once, few, many, or a class where the clone is expanded.

TRBJ1-6,.,TRBD1,TRBV7-6,TGTGCCAGCAGCCGGGACAGGGATAATTCACCCCTCCACTTT,CASSRDRDNSPLHF
TRBJ1-2,.,.,TRBV7-9,TGTGCCAGCAGCTTTCAAAGGGACGCCCGTGGCTACACCTTC,CASSFQRDARGYTF
TRBJ1-1,medium-sized,.,TRBV7-6,TGTGCCAGCAGCTCTCCGGTGGACAGAAACACTGAAGCTTTCTTT,CASSSPVDRNTEAFF
TRBJ1-2,.,TRBD1,TRBV11-2,TGTGCCAGCAGTCCACAGGGGTACCCCGGCTATGGCTACACCTTC,CASSPQGYPGYGYTF
TRBJ1-5,.,.,TRBV30,TGTGCCTGGAGTGTAATGAGGGCCAATCAGCCCCAGCATTTT,CAWSVMRANQPQHF
TRBJ1-4,.,TRBD1,TRBV5-6,TGTGCCAGCAGCTTGGGGACAGGGCAGTTTGAAAAACTGTTTTTT,CASSLGTGQFEKLFF
TRBJ1-1,.,.,TRBV5-1,TGCGCCAGCAGCTTGTCGGTGCGGTGGACCAAGAACACTGAAGCTTTCTTT,CASSLSVRWTKNTEAFF
TRBJ2-3,.,.,TRBV10-3,TGTGCCATCAGTGAGTCTGATACGCAGTATTTT,CAISESDTQYF
TRBJ2-1,.,TRBD1,TRBV6-4,TGTGCCAGCAGTGGGACAGGGGGCTGGGATGAGCAGTTCTTC,CASSGTGGWDEQFF
TRBJ1-6,.,.,TRBV27,TGTGCCAGCAGTTTGAGCTCCTATAATTCACCCCTCCACTTT,CASSLSSYNSPLHF
TRBJ1-5,few,.,TRBV30,TGTGCCTGGAGTCTTGGGGGATATCAGCCCCAGCATTTT,CAWSLGGYQPQHF
TRBJ1-6,.,TRBD1,TRBV5-1,TGCGCCAGCAGCTTGGAAGGACAGGGGGATTCACCCCTCCACTTT,CASSLEGQGDSPLHF
TRBJ2-1,.,TRBD2,TRBV5-1,TGCGCCAGCAGCCGGAGGACTAGCGGGGGGGCCTCCAATGAGCAGTTCTTC,CASSRRTSGGASNEQFF